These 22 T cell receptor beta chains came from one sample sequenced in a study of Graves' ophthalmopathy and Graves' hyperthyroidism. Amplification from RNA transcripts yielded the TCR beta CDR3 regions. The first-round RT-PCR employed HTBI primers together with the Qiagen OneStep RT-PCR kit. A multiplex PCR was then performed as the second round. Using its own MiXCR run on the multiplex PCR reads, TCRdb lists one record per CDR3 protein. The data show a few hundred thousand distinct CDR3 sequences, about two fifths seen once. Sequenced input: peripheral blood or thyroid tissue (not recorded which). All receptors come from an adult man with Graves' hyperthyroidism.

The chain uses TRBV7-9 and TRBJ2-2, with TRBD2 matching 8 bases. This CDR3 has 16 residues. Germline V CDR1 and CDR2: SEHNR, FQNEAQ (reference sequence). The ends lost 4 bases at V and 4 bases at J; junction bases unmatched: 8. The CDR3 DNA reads TGTGCCAGCAGCTCCGGAGGCGGGGGGCCCACCGGGGAGCTGTTTTTT. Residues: CASSSGGGGPTGELFF.

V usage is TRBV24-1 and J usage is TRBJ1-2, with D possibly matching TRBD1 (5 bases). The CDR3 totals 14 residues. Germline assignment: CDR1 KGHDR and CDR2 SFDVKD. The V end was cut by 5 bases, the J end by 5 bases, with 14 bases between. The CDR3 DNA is TGTGCCACCAGTGCCAGGGTGTCGACGTATGGCTACACCTTC. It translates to CATSARVSTYGYTF.

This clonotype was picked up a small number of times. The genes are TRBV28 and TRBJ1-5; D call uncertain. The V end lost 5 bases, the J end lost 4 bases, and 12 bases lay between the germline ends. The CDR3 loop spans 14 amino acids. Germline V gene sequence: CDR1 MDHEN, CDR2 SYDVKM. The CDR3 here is CASSLPGLNQPQHF. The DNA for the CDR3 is TGTGCCAGCAGTCTCCCAGGTTTGAATCAGCCCCAGCATTTT.

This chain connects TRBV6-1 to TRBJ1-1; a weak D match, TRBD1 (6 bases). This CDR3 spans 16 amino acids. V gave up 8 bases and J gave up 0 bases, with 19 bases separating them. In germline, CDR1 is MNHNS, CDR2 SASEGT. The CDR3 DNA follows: TGTGCCAGCTGGGGAACAAACAGGGTTATGAACACTGAAGCTTTCTTT. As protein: CASWGTNRVMNTEAFF.

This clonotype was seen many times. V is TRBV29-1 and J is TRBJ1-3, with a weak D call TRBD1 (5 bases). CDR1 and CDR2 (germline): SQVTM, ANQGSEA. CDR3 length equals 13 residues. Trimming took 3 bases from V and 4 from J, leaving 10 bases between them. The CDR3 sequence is CSVEDISGNTIYF. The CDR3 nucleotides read TGCAGCGTTGAGGACATCTCCGGAAACACCATATATTTT.

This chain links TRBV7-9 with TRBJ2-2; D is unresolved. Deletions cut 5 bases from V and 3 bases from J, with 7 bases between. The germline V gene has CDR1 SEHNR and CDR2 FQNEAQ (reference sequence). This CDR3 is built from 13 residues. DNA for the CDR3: TGTGCCAGCAGCGCCCTTGACACCGGGGAGCTGTTTTTT. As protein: CASSALDTGELFF.

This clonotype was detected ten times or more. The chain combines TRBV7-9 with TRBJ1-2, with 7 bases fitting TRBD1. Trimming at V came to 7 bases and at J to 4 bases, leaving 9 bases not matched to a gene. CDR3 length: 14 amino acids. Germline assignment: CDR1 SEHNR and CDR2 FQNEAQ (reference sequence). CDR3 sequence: CASTSRGAGYGYTF. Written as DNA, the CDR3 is TGTGCCAGCACGTCCAGGGGGGCGGGCTATGGCTACACCTTC.

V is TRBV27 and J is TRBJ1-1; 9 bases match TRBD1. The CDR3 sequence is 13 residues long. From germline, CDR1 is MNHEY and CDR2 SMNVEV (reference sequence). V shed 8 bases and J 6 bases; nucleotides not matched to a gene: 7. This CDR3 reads CASARQGVSEAFF. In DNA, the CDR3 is TGTGCCAGCGCTCGACAGGGGGTATCTGAAGCTTTCTTT.

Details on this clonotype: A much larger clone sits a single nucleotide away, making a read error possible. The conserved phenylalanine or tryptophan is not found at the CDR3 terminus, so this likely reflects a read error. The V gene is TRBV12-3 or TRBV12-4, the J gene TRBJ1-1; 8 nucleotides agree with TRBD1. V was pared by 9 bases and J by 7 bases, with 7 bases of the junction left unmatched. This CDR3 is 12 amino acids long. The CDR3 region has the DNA TGTGCCAGTCAGGGGGCCAACGGTGAAGCTTTCCTT. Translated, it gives CASQGANGEAFL.

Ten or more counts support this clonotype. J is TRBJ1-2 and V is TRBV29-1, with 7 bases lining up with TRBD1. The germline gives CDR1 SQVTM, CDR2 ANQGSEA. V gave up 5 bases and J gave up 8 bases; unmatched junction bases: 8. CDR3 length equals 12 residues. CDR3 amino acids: CSVFDRVRGYTF. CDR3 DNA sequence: TGCAGCGTTTTTGACAGGGTGAGAGGCTACACCTTC. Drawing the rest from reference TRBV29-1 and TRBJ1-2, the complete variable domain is SAVISQKPSRDICQRGTSLTIQCQVDSQVTMMFWYRQQPGQSLTLIATANQGSEATYESGFVIDKFPISRPNLTFSTLTVSNMSPEDSSIYLCSVFDRVRGYTFGSGTRLTVV.

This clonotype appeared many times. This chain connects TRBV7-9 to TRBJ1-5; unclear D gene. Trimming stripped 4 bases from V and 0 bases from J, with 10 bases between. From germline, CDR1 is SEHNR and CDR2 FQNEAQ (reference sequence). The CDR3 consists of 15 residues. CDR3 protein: CASSSGPHSNQPQHF. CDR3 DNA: TGTGCCAGCAGCTCCGGACCCCATAGCAATCAGCCCCAGCATTTT.

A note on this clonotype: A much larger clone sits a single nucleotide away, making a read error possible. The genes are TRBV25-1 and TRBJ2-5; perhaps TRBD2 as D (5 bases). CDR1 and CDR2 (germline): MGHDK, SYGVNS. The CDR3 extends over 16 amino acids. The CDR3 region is CASRPSWRAGQEAQYF. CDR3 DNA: TGTGCCAGCAGACCGTCCTGGCGTGCGGGCCAAGAGGCCCAGTACTTC.

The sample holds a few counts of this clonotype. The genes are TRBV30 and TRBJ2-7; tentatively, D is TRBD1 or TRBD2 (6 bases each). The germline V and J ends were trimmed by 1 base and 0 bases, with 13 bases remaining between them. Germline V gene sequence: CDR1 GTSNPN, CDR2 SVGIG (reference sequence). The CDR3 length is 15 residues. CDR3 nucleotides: TGTGCCTGGAGTGGGGGGGCGAACCCCTCCTACGAGCAGTACTTC. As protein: CAWSGGANPSYEQYF.

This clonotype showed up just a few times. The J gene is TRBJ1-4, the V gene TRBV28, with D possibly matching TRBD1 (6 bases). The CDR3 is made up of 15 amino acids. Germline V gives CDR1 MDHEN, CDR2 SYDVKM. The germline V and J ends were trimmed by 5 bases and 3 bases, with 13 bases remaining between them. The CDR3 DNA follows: TGTGCCAGCAGTGCCACAGGGTTATCTAATGAAAAACTGTTTTTT. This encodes CASSATGLSNEKLFF.

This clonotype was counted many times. The CDR3 nucleotides are TGTGCCAGCAGACGATCAGGGGGAGAGACCCAGTACTTC. It translates to CASRRSGGETQYF. The chain employs TRBV19 and TRBJ2-5; 7 bases map to TRBD1. J gave up 4 bases and V 9 bases, and 8 bases lay outside the gene matches. CDR3 length equals 13 residues. CDR1 is LNHDA, CDR2 SQIVND, per germline (reference sequence).

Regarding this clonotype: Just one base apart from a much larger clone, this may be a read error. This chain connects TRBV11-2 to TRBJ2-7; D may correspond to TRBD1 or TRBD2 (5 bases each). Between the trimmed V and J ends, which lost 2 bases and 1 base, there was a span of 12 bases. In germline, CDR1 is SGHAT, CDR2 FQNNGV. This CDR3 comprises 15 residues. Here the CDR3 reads CASSLNWGRSYEQYF. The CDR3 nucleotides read TGTGCCAGCAGCTTAAATTGGGGACGGTCCTACGAGCAGTACTTC.

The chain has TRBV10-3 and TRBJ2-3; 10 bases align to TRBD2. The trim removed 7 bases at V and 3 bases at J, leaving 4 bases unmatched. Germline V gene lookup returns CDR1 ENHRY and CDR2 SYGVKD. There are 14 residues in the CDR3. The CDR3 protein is CAITSGRVTDTQYF. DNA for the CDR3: TGTGCCATCACTAGCGGGAGAGTGACAGATACGCAGTATTTT.

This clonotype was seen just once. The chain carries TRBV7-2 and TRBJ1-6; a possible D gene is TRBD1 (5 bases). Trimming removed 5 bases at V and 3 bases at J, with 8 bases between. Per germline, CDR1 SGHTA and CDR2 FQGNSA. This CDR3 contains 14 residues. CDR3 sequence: CASSGDGYNSPLHF. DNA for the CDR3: TGTGCCAGCAGCGGGGACGGCTATAATTCACCCCTCCACTTT.

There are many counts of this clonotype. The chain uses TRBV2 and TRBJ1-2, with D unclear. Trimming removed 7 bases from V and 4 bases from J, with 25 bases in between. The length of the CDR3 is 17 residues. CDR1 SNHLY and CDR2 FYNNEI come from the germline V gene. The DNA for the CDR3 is TGTGCCAGCAAAAATTCGGACGGCGTTATAGCGCTCTATGGCTACACCTTC. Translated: CASKNSDGVIALYGYTF.

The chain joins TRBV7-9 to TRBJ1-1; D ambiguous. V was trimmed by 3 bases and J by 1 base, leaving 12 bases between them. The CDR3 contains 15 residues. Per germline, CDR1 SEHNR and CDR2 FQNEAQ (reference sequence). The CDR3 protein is CASSFRASGNTEAFF. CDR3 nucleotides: TGTGCCAGCAGCTTCCGGGCCTCTGGGAACACTGAAGCTTTCTTT.

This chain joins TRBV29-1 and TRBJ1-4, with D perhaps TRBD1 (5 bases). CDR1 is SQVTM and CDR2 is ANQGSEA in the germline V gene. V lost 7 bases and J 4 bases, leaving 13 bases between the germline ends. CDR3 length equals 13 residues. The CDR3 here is CSGTMTDNEKLFF. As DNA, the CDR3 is TGCAGCGGGACAATGACAGATAATGAAAAACTGTTTTTT.

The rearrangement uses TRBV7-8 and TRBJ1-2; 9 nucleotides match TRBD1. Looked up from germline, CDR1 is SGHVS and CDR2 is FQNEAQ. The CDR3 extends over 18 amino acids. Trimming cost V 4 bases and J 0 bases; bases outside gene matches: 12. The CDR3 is CASSSRHVRDRANYGYTF. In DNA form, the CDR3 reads TGTGCCAGCAGCTCACGACACGTCCGGGACAGGGCTAACTATGGCTACACCTTC.